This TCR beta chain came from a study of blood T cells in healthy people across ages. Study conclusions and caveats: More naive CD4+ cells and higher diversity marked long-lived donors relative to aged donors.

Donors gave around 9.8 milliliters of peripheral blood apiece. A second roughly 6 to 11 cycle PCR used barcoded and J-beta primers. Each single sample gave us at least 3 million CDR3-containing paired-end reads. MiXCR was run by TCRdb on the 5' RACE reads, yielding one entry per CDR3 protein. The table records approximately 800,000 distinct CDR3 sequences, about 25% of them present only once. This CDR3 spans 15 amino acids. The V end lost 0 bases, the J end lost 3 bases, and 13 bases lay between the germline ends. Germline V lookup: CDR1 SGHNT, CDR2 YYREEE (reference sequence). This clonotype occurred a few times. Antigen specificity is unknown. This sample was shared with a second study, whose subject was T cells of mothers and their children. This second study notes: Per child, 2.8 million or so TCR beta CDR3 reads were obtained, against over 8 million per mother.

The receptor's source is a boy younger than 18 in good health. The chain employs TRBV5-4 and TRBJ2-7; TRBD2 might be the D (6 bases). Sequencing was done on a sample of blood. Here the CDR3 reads CASSLAGGNHYEQYF. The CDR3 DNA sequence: TGTGCCAGCAGCTTGGCCGGCGGGAACCACTACGAGCAGTACTTC.